Listed here are 9 T cell receptor beta chains from one sample, sequenced in a study of beta chain features in type 1 diabetes. The study, taken as a whole, reports: Shortening that was moderate but significant affected the TCRB CDR3s of Type 1 diabetes patients in all four CD4+ subsets.

As every portion of the isolated RNA was reverse transcribed, the sequencing read expressed TCRB transcripts. Some clones are missing from TCRdb's copy, which holds only in-frame ones; the method was immunoSEQ multiplex PCR. The sample yields about 280,000 clones, approximately 15% seen once. Their cognate antigens are unknown. Input material: naive CD4+ T cells from blood. These receptors all stem from a man aged 18 to 29 with type 1 diabetes.

The chain recombines TRBV5-6 with TRBJ1-2; the D is unclear. Germline assignment: CDR1 SGHDT and CDR2 YYEEEE. This CDR3 comprises 14 residues. V was shortened by 2 bases and J by 6 bases, with 14 bases between the two germline ends. DNA for the CDR3: TGTGCCAGCAGCTTTGTAGTCAACGAACATGGCTACACCTTC. Translated, it gives CASSFVVNEHGYTF. Drawing the rest from reference TRBV5-6 and TRBJ1-2, the complete variable domain is DAGVTQSPTHLIKTRGQQVTLRCSPKSGHDTVSWYQQALGQGPQFIFQYYEEEERQRGNFPDRFSGHQFPNYSSELNVNALLLGDSALYLCASSFVVNEHGYTFGSGTRLTVV.

V gene TRBV4-1 combines with J gene TRBJ2-7; 8 nucleotides align to TRBD1. The CDR3 consists of 15 residues. Trimming removed 0 bases from V and 2 bases from J; junction bases left unmatched: 3. Germline assignment: CDR1 MGHRA and CDR2 YSYEKL. The CDR3 DNA follows: TGCGCCAGCAGCCAAGAAACAGGGGGGCCCTACGAGCAGTACTTC. Its translation is CASSQETGGPYEQYF.

The CDR3 DNA is TGCGCCAGCGGCACATCGAGCGTGGTTTCCGGGGAGCTGTTTTTT. Residues: CASGTSSVVSGELFF. The rearrangement uses TRBV5-1 and TRBJ2-2; D remains unclear. V lost 7 bases, J lost 6 bases, and 19 bases lay in between. Germline loops: CDR1 SGHRS, CDR2 YFSETQ. The CDR3 runs to 15 residues.

This clone appeared a few times. This chain connects TRBV15 to TRBJ2-6; D is perhaps TRBD1 (6 bases). Germline V gives CDR1 LNHNV, CDR2 YYDKDF (reference sequence). V shed 5 bases and J shed 0 bases, with 17 bases lying between them. The CDR3 is 18 residues long. The CDR3 DNA reads TGTGCCACCAGCGGATCTTGGGACATCAGCTCTGGGGCCAACGTCCTGACTTTC. Its translation is CATSGSWDISSGANVLTF.

The CDR3 DNA sequence: TGTGCCAGCAGCGGAAACCAGGGGGAGGCTGAAGCTTTCTTT. This encodes CASSGNQGEAEAFF. The V and J genes are TRBV5-6 and TRBJ1-1; 7 bases align to TRBD1. Germline-derived CDR1 and CDR2 are SGHDT and YYEEEE. The CDR3 spans 14 residues. With V trimmed by 4 bases and J by 6 bases, 9 bases remained unmatched.

The chain links TRBV30 to TRBJ2-7; D is possibly TRBD1 (6 bases). V lost 5 bases, J lost 1 base, and 9 bases lay in between. The length of the CDR3 is 12 residues. Germline V gives CDR1 GTSNPN, CDR2 SVGIG (reference sequence). The CDR3: CAWDRRSYEQYF. The CDR3 DNA reads TGTGCCTGGGACAGGCGTTCCTACGAGCAGTACTTC.

This clone showed up just a few times. The rearrangement uses TRBV27 and TRBJ1-6, with no clear D. Looked up from germline, CDR1 is MNHEY and CDR2 is SMNVEV (reference sequence). This CDR3 comprises 14 residues. The V end was cut by 4 bases, the J end by 6 bases, with 10 bases between. CDR3 sequence: CASSSRTSNSPLHF. CDR3 in DNA: TGTGCCAGCAGTTCCCGAACGAGTAATTCACCCCTCCACTTT.

The chain has TRBV19 and TRBJ1-6; no clear D gene. V was cut by 4 bases and J by 0 bases, with 10 bases left in between. The length of the CDR3 is 16 residues. Per the germline V gene, CDR1 is LNHDA and CDR2 is SQIVND (reference sequence). CDR3 in DNA: TGTGCCAGTAGTAGTCCGGGGAGCTCCTATAATTCACCCCTCCACTTT. The encoded protein is CASSSPGSSYNSPLHF.

The chain combines TRBV5-1 with TRBJ1-1; TRBD1 aligns across 7 bases. J was trimmed by 6 bases and V by 4 bases; bases with no gene match: 6. Germline loops: CDR1 SGHRS, CDR2 YFSETQ. There are 13 residues in the CDR3. Here the CDR3 DNA reads TGCGCCAGCAGCACCGCGACAGGGTCTGAAGCTTTCTTT. This codes for CASSTATGSEAFF.